This section outlines one T cell receptor beta chain sequence together with its context. The authors' processing: Nucleated cell number was recorded as an estimate derived from reference gene primer amplification. The method was immunoSEQ multiplex PCR; TCRdb's version includes in-frame clones alone and lacks a portion of them. The V and J calls and clone size come from that table; D and trimming were worked out from the DNA. The table includes some 180,000 clones, 90% detected once. The data belong to a study of blood T cell repertoires in COVID-19. Study at large: T cells, B-cell-depleted T cells, or PBMCs provided the cDNA or gDNA that served as material.

V gave up 7 bases and J gave up 0 bases, with 16 bases separating them. In germline, CDR1 is MNHEY, CDR2 SVGAGI. This CDR3 has 15 residues. The chain joins TRBV6-5 to TRBJ2-7, with TRBD1 as a possible D gene (6 bases). The TCR comes from a man aged 50 to 59 with acute or convalescent COVID-19. Sequencing was performed on peripheral blood. The CDR3 DNA reads as TGTGCCAGCATTTTCCCAGGACAGCTCTCCTACGAGCAGTACTTC. This sequence encodes CASIFPGQLSYEQYF.